This T cell receptor beta chain is drawn from a study of a mutant IDH1 vaccine in newly diagnosed glioma (dated by TCRdb to the early 2020s). For the study in its entirety: Vaccination was initiated 4-6 weeks after radiotherapy alone, or concurrently with temozolomide cycles in the chemotherapy-containing groups. Peripheral blood was collected at six visits: V03 (baseline), V05, V07, V10, V12 and V13. Of the approximately 35 treated patients, roughly 60% were male and approximately 38% were female, and the mean age was around 40 years. The week-35 safety follow-up was designated visit V12, and the week-47 end of study was designated visit V13. Before enrollment, patients had received standard therapy of radiotherapy alone, temozolomide alone, or radiochemotherapy with temozolomide; most received the combination. For exploratory analyses, approximately 23 treated patients had longitudinal TCRB deep sequencing done wherever samples were available. The study at large found these results: Pseudoprogression seemed to be unrelated to changes in the top peripheral T cell clonotypes found by TCRB sequencing. The authors noted that analyses of patient blood samples could not be reproduced because of sample limitations. Selection of PBMC samples for TCRB deep sequencing was based on availability. Immune responses induced by the vaccine were seen in over 90% of patients across multiple MHC alleles.

Sample time point, as interpreted from the label and publication: week 47, end of study. A 20-mer mutant IDH1 peptide at 300 micrograms in Montanide made up each vaccine dose, which was injected subcutaneously together with topical imiquimod. Patients were given eight vaccinations, in weeks 1, 3, 5, 7, 11, 15, 19 and 23, which matched visits V03 through V10. Newly diagnosed WHO grade 3 or 4 IDH1-mutant astrocytomas showing loss of nuclear ATRX were present in the donors. The samples were drawn from NOA16, a multicentre, single-arm, open-label phase I trial in Germany that tested a mutant IDH1 peptide vaccine in humans for the first time. Genomic DNA for TCRB sequencing was isolated from EDTA blood with the DNeasy Blood and Tissue Kit. Libraries were built with the immunoSEQ multiplex PCR assay. Rearranged TCR beta chain sequences were amplified using the hsTCRB Kit according to the manufacturer's protocol. An Illumina MiSeq was used to sequence the TCRB libraries. In the original analysis: The proprietary platform of the kit vendor was used for demultiplexing, trimming and gene mapping. TCRdb provides this immuneACCESS table in a form limited to in-frame rearrangements. Some clones are lacking; in checked studies, under half of them reflect an unresolved V gene, and why the rest are absent is not known. D and trimming come from the DNA, and the V and J calls and clone size come from that table. The sample includes tens of thousands of clones, with around 80% observed a single time. Approximately 3.8% of the sample belongs to the ten largest clones.

CDR3 length: 14 amino acids, cysteine to phenylalanine. CDR3 DNA is the only sequence kept; it has 42 bases, read in frame from the first base. V is clipped by 0 bases and J by 6 bases, and the sequence between their germline boundaries is 11 bases long. Via the germline V gene, CDR1 is KGHSH and CDR2 LQKENI. Worth noting for this clone: This receptor's antigen is unknown. No much larger clone is present one base from it, and per-base qualities are unavailable.

This material consisted of PBMCs, taken from a glioma patient whose treatment included an IDH1 peptide vaccine. The receptor's source is a man aged 40-49 years with glioma. Some clones in this sample may be carry-over from other donors' samples. The chain links TRBV18 with TRBJ1-1, and TRBD1 may be the D gene, going by 5 matching bases. The DNA sequence is given as TGTGCCAGCTCACCACCTACGGGGCCATCTGAAGCTTTCTTT. This yields the protein CASSPPTGPSEAFF.